This T cell receptor beta chain was found in a study of T cells in tumors after PD-1 blockade. Background on the study: Patients had no prior checkpoint blockade, systemic immunosuppressants, or anti-cancer therapy within 4 weeks.

TCRdb's copy holds only in-frame clones and misses some; the assay was immunoSEQ multiplex PCR. The sample records approximately 50,000 clones, roughly 84% being singletons. Many counts were recorded for this clone. Sequencing was performed on PBMCs, taken before anti-PD-1 therapy. The TCR comes from a human donor with advanced basal cell or squamous cell carcinoma (not recorded which).

CDR3 DNA sequence: TGTGCCACGGGGGACGGGAATCAGCCCCAGCATTTT. The encoded protein is CATGDGNQPQHF. This chain joins TRBV7-9 and TRBJ1-5; D is possibly TRBD1 (5 bases). The CDR3 sequence is 12 residues long. The V end was cut by 10 bases, the J end by 4 bases, with 11 bases between. Germline V CDR1 and CDR2: SEHNR, FQNEAQ (reference sequence).